The rows below give T cell receptor beta chains drawn from one sample of a study of T cell changes during pregnancy in multiple sclerosis. Clones were read by immunoSEQ multiplex PCR, and TCRdb kept only the in-frame ones, dropping some. The repertoire holds 60,000 to 90,000 clones, about 93% seen once, with 1.5% to 2% in the top ten. Source: peripheral blood, taken in the first trimester of pregnancy. The receptors shown here come from a female donor in good health, enrolled as a control in a pregnancy study. Both conserved end residues are trimmed from each CDR3. Each record gives: V gene, J gene, CDR3 protein.

TRBV2	TRBJ1-5	ASKGQANQPQH
TRBV9	TRBJ2-7	ASSVGTGGAGSYEQY
TRBV6-6	TRBJ1-5	ASTDGGGSQPQH
TRBV5-4	TRBJ2-7	ASSLGGGLSYEQY
TRBV5-4	TRBJ2-3	ASSPTSKSSDTQY
TRBV6-5	TRBJ2-1	ASSRVHRSHEQF
TRBV11-2	TRBJ1-1	ASSLDLAGLTEAF
TRBV6-5	TRBJ1-5	ASSSPGTGSQH
TRBV6-5	TRBJ1-2	ASSYSGTGGSYGYT
TRBV29-1	TRBJ1-1	SVEPQVITKGEAF
TRBV27	TRBJ2-7	ASSLYKNSYEQY
TRBV7-9	TRBJ1-5	ASSFIDGGLNQPQH
TRBV5-5	TRBJ1-5	ASSLEWAINQPQH
TRBV28	TRBJ2-1	ASSPHSGTSGSNEQF
TRBV5-1	TRBJ2-7	ASSFSSAFEQY
TRBV5-4	TRBJ2-2	ASSLLGGRAPGELF
TRBV5-1	TRBJ1-3	ASSREAVAGGNTIY